This section outlines one T cell receptor (beta chain) sequence together with its context. Regarding treatment: oral pan-JAK inhibitor, 5-10 mg twice daily. In each case, RNA was isolated and then reverse transcribed into cDNA as the sequencing template. Generated by immunoSEQ multiplex PCR, the TCRdb table keeps only in-frame clones and is missing some. The table lists 200,000 or so clones, roughly 60% of them singletons. The data belong to a study of CD8+ T cells in alopecia areata. This CDR3 has 13 amino acids. V lost 7 bases, J lost 2 bases, and 4 bases stayed unmatched. Per the germline V gene, CDR1 is SNHLY and CDR2 is FYNNEI.

This TCR was sampled from a human donor with alopecia areata. The chain uses TRBV2 and TRBJ2-7; 8 nucleotides align to TRBD2. Here the sequenced sample was CD4+ T cells sorted from blood, taken at week 24, from a patient treated with tofacitinib. CDR3 in amino acids: CASKWTSTYEQYF. The CDR3 bases are TGTGCCAGCAAATGGACTAGCACCTACGAGCAGTACTTC.